This T cell receptor beta chain was recovered during a study of T cell changes during pregnancy in multiple sclerosis. Some clones are missing from TCRdb's copy, which holds only in-frame ones; the method was immunoSEQ multiplex PCR. The sample consists of tens of thousands of clones, roughly 94% of them appearing once. This clone turned up a few times. The CDR3 is made up of 15 amino acids. CDR1 is SGDLS, CDR2 YYNGEE, per germline. V lost 0 bases, J lost 0 bases, and 1 base stayed unmatched. The sample was CD4+ T cells from peripheral blood mononuclear cells, taken in the second trimester of pregnancy. V and J are TRBV9 and TRBJ1-1, with TRBD1 matching 8 bases. This receptor was taken from a female donor with multiple sclerosis, enrolled in a pregnancy study. The CDR3 is CASSVGTGMNTEAFF. CDR3 DNA: TGTGCCAGCAGCGTAGGGACAGGGATGAACACTGAAGCTTTCTTT.